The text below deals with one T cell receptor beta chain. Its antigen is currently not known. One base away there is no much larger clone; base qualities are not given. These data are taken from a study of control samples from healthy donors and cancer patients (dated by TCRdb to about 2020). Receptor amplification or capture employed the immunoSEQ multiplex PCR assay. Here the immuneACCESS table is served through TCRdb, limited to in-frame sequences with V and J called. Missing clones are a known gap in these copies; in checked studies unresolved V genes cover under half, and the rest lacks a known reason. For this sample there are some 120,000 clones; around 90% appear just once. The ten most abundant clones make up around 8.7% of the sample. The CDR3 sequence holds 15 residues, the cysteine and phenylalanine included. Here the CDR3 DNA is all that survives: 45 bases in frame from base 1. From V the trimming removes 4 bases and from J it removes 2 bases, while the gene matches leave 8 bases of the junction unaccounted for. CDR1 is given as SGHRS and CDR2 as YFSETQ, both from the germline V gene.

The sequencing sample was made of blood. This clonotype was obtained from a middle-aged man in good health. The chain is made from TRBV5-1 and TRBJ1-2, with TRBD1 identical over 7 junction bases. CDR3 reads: CASSQPGTANYGYTF. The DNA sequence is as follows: TGCGCCAGCAGCCAACCCGGGACAGCAAACTATGGCTACACCTTC.